The 3 T cell receptor beta chains listed next were all sequenced from one sample in a study of OX40 agonist ivuxolimab in advanced cancers. TCRdb keeps only in-frame clones here, not all; method: immunoSEQ multiplex PCR. This table has roughly 43,000 clones, 88% appearing once. Sequenced here: CD4+ or CD8+ T cells sorted from blood, sampled in a trial of the OX40 agonist ivuxolimab. These receptors were collected from an adult with an advanced solid tumor such as melanoma, head and neck, liver or kidney cancer.

The table lists this clone with a count of one. The chain combines TRBV6-6 with TRBJ2-7; 9 positions match TRBD1. Germline-derived CDR1 and CDR2 are MNHNY and SVGAGI (reference sequence). The CDR3 loop spans 14 amino acids. J lost 3 bases, V lost 5 bases, and 5 bases had no gene match. The DNA of the CDR3 is TGTGCCAGCAGTCCTCAGACAGGGGGCTACGAGCAGTACTTC. Protein: CASSPQTGGYEQYF.

The gene calls are TRBV18 and TRBJ2-5; 10 bases fit TRBD2. CDR1 and CDR2 from the germline V gene are KGHSH and LQKENI. V trimming: 5 bases; J trimming: 5 bases; junction bases outside the gene matches: 8. This CDR3 spans 15 amino acids. CDR3 bases: TGTGCCAGCTCATCGTTCGGGACTAGCGACGAGACCCAGTACTTC. Translation: CASSSFGTSDETQYF.

This clone showed up just once. This sequence joins TRBV18 and TRBJ2-2; a weak D match, TRBD1 (5 bases). Germline V CDR1 and CDR2: KGHSH, LQKENI. The CDR3 has 17 residues. V lost 1 base, J lost 4 bases, and 16 bases lay in between. CDR3 DNA sequence: TGTGCCAGCTCACCACGTCTACTGCAGGGTACCACCGGGGAGCTGTTTTTT. Translation: CASSPRLLQGTTGELFF.